These 10 T cell receptor beta chains came from one sample sequenced in a study of blood T cell repertoires in COVID-19. The table came from immunoSEQ multiplex PCR; TCRdb's copy has only in-frame clones and leaves some out. The sample has about 200,000 clones; approximately 80% are singletons. The sequencing input was peripheral blood. The source of these receptors is a human donor with acute or convalescent COVID-19. The donor label of this sample is uncertain.

The chain links TRBV6-2 or TRBV6-3 to TRBJ2-7, with D perhaps matching TRBD1 (6 bases). The CDR3 is 14 residues long. The germline gives CDR1 MNHEY, CDR2 SVGEGT. V was pared by 5 bases and J by 1 base, with 12 bases between. The CDR3 loop reads CASSRQQGSYEQYF. Written as DNA, the CDR3 is TGTGCCAGCAGTCGCCAACAGGGATCCTACGAGCAGTACTTC.

The J gene is TRBJ2-5, the V gene TRBV9; TRBD2 agrees at 8 bases. The CDR3 totals 15 residues. From germline, CDR1 is SGDLS and CDR2 YYNGEE. The V segment lost 2 bases and the J segment 5 bases; nucleotides outside the gene matches: 8. CDR3 in amino acids: CASSVSGSSFETQYF. CDR3 coding DNA: TGTGCCAGCAGCGTGAGCGGGAGTAGCTTCGAGACCCAGTACTTC.

The rearrangement joins TRBV5-1 to TRBJ2-5, with TRBD2 matching 14 bases. J was trimmed by 5 bases and V by 0 bases; bases with no gene match: 6. The CDR3 length is 17 residues. In germline, CDR1 is SGHRS, CDR2 YFSETQ. The CDR3 sequence is CASSLGTSGRPAETQYF. CDR3 DNA: TGCGCCAGCAGCTTGGGGACTAGCGGGAGGCCGGCGGAGACCCAGTACTTC.

The chain is built from TRBV30 and TRBJ2-3; 11 nucleotides align to TRBD2. Trimming cost V 7 bases and J 6 bases; bases outside gene matches: 6. In germline, CDR1 is GTSNPN, CDR2 SVGIG (reference sequence). The CDR3 has 13 amino acids. Here the CDR3 DNA reads TGTGCCTTTCTAGCGGGAGGTGGGGATACGCAGTATTTT. The encoded protein is CAFLAGGGDTQYF. The full variable domain, completed using reference TRBV30 and TRBJ2-3, is SQTIHQWPATLVQPVGSPLSLECTVEGTSNPNLYWYRQAAGRGLQLLFYSVGIGQISSEVPQNLSASRPQDRQFILSSKKLLLSDSGFYLCAFLAGGGDTQYFGPGTRLTVL.

The chain links TRBV19 to TRBJ1-6, with a tentative D call TRBD1 (6 bases). Per germline, CDR1 LNHDA and CDR2 SQIVND (reference sequence). The CDR3 totals 15 residues. V was shortened by 11 bases and J by 0 bases, with 14 bases between the two germline ends. The CDR3 DNA sequence: TGTGCCCCGCAGGGGCAAGGCTCCTATAATTCACCCCTCCACTTT. This encodes CAPQGQGSYNSPLHF.

The V gene is TRBV25-1, the J gene TRBJ2-1, with 9 bases fitting TRBD2. The germline V gene has CDR1 MGHDK and CDR2 SYGVNS. V was clipped by 8 bases and J by 0 bases; unmatched bases: 8. The CDR3 loop spans 16 amino acids. Here the CDR3 DNA reads TGTGCCAGCTCCCTACTAGCGGGTTCCTCCTACAATGAGCAGTTCTTC. It is translated as CASSLLAGSSYNEQFF.

The CDR3 coding sequence is TGTGCAAGTCGCTTAGCCGGGACACACAATCAGCCCCAGCATTTT. Translated, it gives CASRLAGTHNQPQHF. The V gene is TRBV12-2, the J gene TRBJ1-5; the tabulated D call, TRBD1, remains unverified against the DNA. TRBV12-2 counts as a pseudogene. CDR3 length: 15 residues.

The rearrangement joins TRBV2 to TRBJ2-3; D is uncertain. Germline values: CDR1 SNHLY, CDR2 FYNNEI. Trimming left V 4 bases short and J 0 bases short, with 8 bases between. This CDR3 is built from 14 residues. CDR3 sequence: CASSARLSTDTQYF. In DNA, the CDR3 is TGTGCCAGCAGTGCGAGGCTTAGCACAGATACGCAGTATTTT.

A word on this clone: Other DNA variants within this sample encode the same CDR3. V and J are TRBV5-1 and TRBJ1-2, with 9 bases fitting TRBD1. CDR3 length: 13 residues. V gave up 4 bases and J gave up 4 bases; unmatched junction bases: 2. CDR1 is SGHRS, CDR2 YFSETQ, per germline. The CDR3 nucleotides read TGCGCCAGCAGCCCGGGACAGGGCTATGGCTACACCTTC. This encodes CASSPGQGYGYTF. Looking up the rest from reference TRBV5-1 and TRBJ1-2 gives the full variable domain: KAGVTQTPRYLIKTRGQQVTLSCSPISGHRSVSWYQQTPGQGLQFLFEYFSETQRNKGNFPGRFSGRQFSNSRSEMNVSTLELGDSALYLCASSPGQGYGYTFGSGTRLTVV.

This clone showed up just once. The rearrangement links TRBV27 to TRBJ1-4; tentative D call: TRBD1 (6 bases). The germline gives CDR1 MNHEY, CDR2 SMNVEV (reference sequence). The CDR3 consists of 13 residues. Between the trimmed V and J ends, which lost 2 bases and 8 bases, there was a span of 9 bases. The CDR3 spells CASSLAGEEKLFF. In nucleotides, the CDR3 is TGTGCCAGCAGTTTAGCAGGGGAAGAAAAACTGTTTTTT.